The present entry profiles one T cell receptor (beta chain) with its context. Its target is unknown. V was pared by 5 bases and J by 9 bases, with 25 bases between. This CDR3 spans 16 amino acids. Germline assignment: CDR1 SEHNR and CDR2 FQNEAQ (reference sequence). This specimen comes from a study of identical twins. Whole-study findings and limits: The presence of invariant MAIT and iNKT cells could partly confound analyses of zero-insertion sequences. Carriage of fewer insertions was seen in abundant cord blood beta clonotypes, whereas memory repertoires showed none. Sequences that were beta out-of-frame showed weaker excess twin sharing.

The authors used template switching to add a universal primer site and gave cDNA unique molecular identifiers. TCRdb recomputed calls from the 5' RACE reads with MiXCR, one row per CDR3 protein. This table has around 680,000 distinct CDR3 sequences, roughly 8% appearing once. The sample was also linked to a second study, of yellow fever vaccine responses in identical twins.

The specimen was PBMCs. This sequence joins TRBV7-9 and TRBJ2-5; D might be TRBD1 or TRBD2, each matching 6 bases. The sequence was collected from a woman younger than 35 in good health. This chain's CDR3 is CASSTTRGGAPGAQYF. CDR3 coding DNA: TGTGCCAGCAGCACAACCCGGGGCGGGGCCCCAGGGGCCCAGTACTTC.